The rows below give T cell receptor beta chains drawn from one sample of a study of blood T cell repertoires in COVID-19. TCRdb keeps only in-frame clones here, not all; method: immunoSEQ multiplex PCR. The table lists more than 300,000 clones, roughly 86% of them singletons. Sequences were obtained from peripheral blood. The receptors shown here come from a woman in her 30s with COVID-19, enrolled during active disease. Both conserved end residues are part of each CDR3. The D gene is left open where the match is weak.

TRBD2	TRBV7-8	TRBJ2-5	17	CASRRPYGRGGPETQYF	TGTGCCAGCAGACGCCCCTATGGGCGGGGGGGCCCGGAGACCCAGTACTTC
-	TRBV9	TRBJ1-2	16	CASSVALTAQPYGYTF	TGTGCCAGCAGCGTAGCTCTCACAGCCCAGCCCTATGGCTACACCTTC
-	TRBV5-1	TRBJ2-2	16	CASSRGGSANTGELFF	TGCGCCAGCAGCCGGGGAGGCAGCGCGAACACCGGGGAGCTGTTTTTT
-	TRBV6-6	TRBJ2-7	12	CASSFRDNEQYF	TGTGCCAGCAGTTTCCGGGACAACGAGCAGTACTTC
-	TRBV3-1/TRBV3-2	TRBJ1-2	15	CASSQAGRGLYGYTF	TGTGCCAGCAGCCAAGCGGGCAGGGGCCTTTATGGCTACACCTTC
TRBD2	TRBV10-3	TRBJ2-1	18	CAISDQIPPGLGENEQFF	TGTGCCATCAGTGACCAGATCCCCCCGGGACTAGGGGAGAATGAGCAGTTCTTC
-	TRBV4-2	TRBJ2-1	16	CASSQVLASPGNEQFF	TGTGCCAGCAGCCAAGTACTCGCTTCCCCGGGCAATGAGCAGTTCTTC
-	TRBV3-1/TRBV3-2	TRBJ1-1	13	CASSPQGQPEAFF	TGTGCCAGCAGCCCTCAGGGACAACCTGAAGCTTTCTTT
-	TRBV19	TRBJ1-2	13	CASRLRTNYGYTF	TGTGCCAGTAGGCTCCGGACAAACTATGGCTACACCTTC
TRBD2	TRBV19	TRBJ2-5	16	CASTARLAGAQETQYF	TGTGCCAGTACCGCCCGGCTAGCGGGGGCACAAGAGACCCAGTACTTC